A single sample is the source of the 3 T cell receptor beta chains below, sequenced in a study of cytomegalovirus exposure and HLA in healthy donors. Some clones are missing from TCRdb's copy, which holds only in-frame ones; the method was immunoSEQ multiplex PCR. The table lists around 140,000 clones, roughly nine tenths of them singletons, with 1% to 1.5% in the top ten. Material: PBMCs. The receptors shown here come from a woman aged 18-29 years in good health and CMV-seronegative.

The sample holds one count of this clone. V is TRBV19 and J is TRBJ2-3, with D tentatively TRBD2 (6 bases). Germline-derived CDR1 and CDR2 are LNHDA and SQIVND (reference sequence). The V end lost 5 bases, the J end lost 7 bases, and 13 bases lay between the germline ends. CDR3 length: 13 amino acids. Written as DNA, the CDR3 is TGTGCCAGTAGTCCGGGGGAAATACATACGCAGTATTTT. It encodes CASSPGEIHTQYF.

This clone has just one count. CDR3 nucleotide sequence: TGTGCCAGCAGCTCAAAACTCTACGGAGAGACCCAGTACTTC. Translated, it gives CASSSKLYGETQYF. The V call is TRBV7-9, the J call TRBJ2-5; D gene unclear. CDR1 and CDR2 (germline): SEHNR, FQNEAQ (reference sequence). V dropped 4 bases and J dropped 4 bases, with 13 bases sitting between them. The CDR3 totals 14 residues.

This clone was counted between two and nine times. The CDR3 loop reads CASSWGRERGYNEQFF. In nucleotides, the CDR3 is TGCGCCAGCAGCTGGGGACGGGAGCGGGGCTACAATGAGCAGTTCTTC. This chain links TRBV5-1 with TRBJ2-1, with TRBD2 matching over 7 bases. CDR1 is SGHRS and CDR2 is YFSETQ in the germline V gene. The CDR3 totals 16 residues. The trim removed 3 bases at V and 3 bases at J, leaving 9 bases unmatched.